Listed here are 2 T cell receptor beta chains from one sample, sequenced in a study of neurological immune-mediated disorders. TCRdb ran MiXCR on the 5' RACE reads and lists one entry per CDR3 protein. The data show more than 35,000 distinct CDR3 sequences, under 6.5% seen once. The sequencing input was CD4+ T cells from blood. All receptors come from a woman between 35 and 50 years old in good health.

This clonotype is medium-sized by share. V and J are TRBV6-5 and TRBJ2-6; no firm D call. The CDR3 consists of 13 residues. Trimming removed 6 bases at V and 4 bases at J, with 7 bases between. From germline, CDR1 is MNHEY and CDR2 SVGAGI. CDR3 nucleotide sequence: TGTGCCAGCAGAACATCCGGGGCCAACGTCCTGACTTTC. Translated, it gives CASRTSGANVLTF.

This clonotype was seen repeatedly, ten times or more. This chain links TRBV27 with TRBJ1-1, with no clear D. Germline CDR1 is MNHEY and CDR2 is SMNVEV (reference sequence). CDR3 length: 15 amino acids. V shed 0 bases and J shed 4 bases, with 12 bases lying between them. CDR3: CASSLSRGISTEAFF. Written as DNA, the CDR3 is TGTGCCAGCAGTTTATCACGGGGAATCAGCACTGAAGCTTTCTTT.